This T cell receptor (beta chain) appears in the sequencing data of a study of response to subunit inactivated influenza vaccine. By share of the sample, this clonotype is medium-sized. TCRdb re-called the RT-PCR reads with MiXCR, one entry per CDR3 protein. This table has roughly 700,000 distinct CDR3 sequences, roughly 13% appearing once. Specimen: PBMCs from blood, collected approximately 15 days before vaccination. The receptor comes from a man aged 50 to 59 who received an inactivated influenza vaccine.

The CDR3 bases are TGCAGCGTTGTAAGGGGTCAGCCCAATGAGCAGTTCTTC. Amino acids: CSVVRGQPNEQFF. The chain employs TRBV29-1 and TRBJ2-1, with a tentative D call TRBD1 (5 bases). This CDR3 region has 13 residues. Trimming left V 4 bases short and J 6 bases short, with 13 bases between. Germline CDR1 SQVTM, CDR2 ANQGSEA.